This entry describes one TCR beta chain. Its antigen is unidentified. This sample is drawn from a study of beta chain features in type 1 diabetes. Study summary: The samples had 100 million to 140 million sorted cells examined in all.

Sequencing targeted expressed TCRB transcripts, as all isolated RNA had been reverse transcribed. The method was immunoSEQ multiplex PCR; TCRdb's version includes in-frame clones alone and lacks a portion of them. The data show about 900,000 clones, with 17% seen just once and 0.02% to 0.025% held by the top ten. CDR1 is MNHEY, CDR2 SMNVEV, per germline (reference sequence). This CDR3 spans 16 amino acids. The germline V and J ends were trimmed by 3 bases and 0 bases, with 12 bases remaining between them. Donors contributed one heparinised blood draw apiece, averaging approximately 120 mL. Study outcomes and limitations: VDJ junctions sequenced from type 1 diabetes patients showed fewer insertions and more deletions.

Specimen: naive CD4+ T cells from blood. The gene calls are TRBV27 and TRBJ1-3; possibly TRBD1 for D (6 bases). This sequence originates from a woman under 30 in good health. The CDR3 region is CASSLQGSGSGNTIYF. The CDR3 DNA sequence: TGTGCCAGCAGTTTGCAGGGGTCAGGCTCTGGAAACACCATATATTTT.